Presented here are 13 T cell receptor beta chains from one specimen sequenced in a study of T cell responses to AZD1222 COVID-19 vaccine. The data were produced by immunoSEQ multiplex PCR, yet TCRdb's version contains in-frame clones alone and is incomplete. The sample yields 120,000 to 150,000 clones, 82% seen once. The source material was peripheral blood, sampled on day 0 of MenACWY control vaccination. These receptors originate from an adult in good health.

This clone was observed once. The V gene is TRBV4-1, the J gene TRBJ1-3, with a tentative D call TRBD1 (6 bases). The V gene lost 1 base and the J gene lost 0 bases, with 13 bases spanning the gap. Germline V gene lookup returns CDR1 MGHRA and CDR2 YSYEKL. The CDR3 totals 17 residues. The CDR3 is CASSQVPQGFSGNTIYF. Here the CDR3 DNA reads TGCGCCAGCAGCCAAGTGCCACAGGGCTTCTCTGGAAACACCATATATTTT.

The rearrangement uses TRBV11-2 and TRBJ2-2; 8 bases match TRBD1. Germline lookup yields CDR1 SGHAT and CDR2 FQNNGV. The CDR3 runs 16 residues. Trimming at V came to 10 bases and at J to 1 base, leaving 11 bases not matched to a gene. The CDR3 reads CAILVVGTGNTGELFF. The DNA of the CDR3 is TGTGCCATCCTAGTGGTTGGGACAGGGAACACCGGGGAGCTGTTTTTT. Looking up the rest from reference TRBV11-2 and TRBJ2-2 gives the full variable domain: EAGVAQSPRYKIIEKRQSVAFWCNPISGHATLYWYQQILGQGPKLLIQFQNNGVVDDSQLPKDRFSAERLKGVDSTLKIQPAKLEDSAVYLCAILVVGTGNTGELFFGEGSRLTVL.

The V call is TRBV6-4, the J call TRBJ2-2, with a possible D match to TRBD2 (5 bases). The CDR3 loop spans 12 amino acids. The germline V gene has CDR1 MRHNA and CDR2 SNTAGT. V shed 5 bases and J shed 7 bases, with 8 bases lying between them. CDR3: CASSRTGGELFF. The CDR3 region has the DNA TGTGCCAGCAGTAGGACTGGCGGGGAGCTGTTTTTT.

The chain employs TRBV3-1 (or the pseudogene TRBV3-2) and TRBJ2-3; a possible D gene is TRBD2 (5 bases). CDR1 is LGHDT and CDR2 is YNNKEL in the germline V gene (reference sequence). Trimming cost V 1 base and J 5 bases, with 19 bases left between them. The CDR3 runs to 17 residues. The CDR3, as DNA: TGTGCCAGCAGCCAAGGGCCGGGAAGGGATTCGCGAGATACGCAGTATTTT. Its translation: CASSQGPGRDSRDTQYF.

The chain joins TRBV5-1 to TRBJ2-2; 8 positions agree with TRBD1. Germline assignment: CDR1 SGHRS and CDR2 YFSETQ. Losses at the gene ends were 3 bases for V and 5 bases for J; bases not matched to a gene: 6. The CDR3 totals 15 residues. CDR3 residues: CASSSGTGGTGELFF. DNA for the CDR3: TGCGCCAGCAGCTCGGGTACAGGGGGAACCGGGGAGCTGTTTTTT.

This chain joins TRBV21-1 and TRBJ1-4; TRBD1, the D gene given by the table, was not confirmed from the DNA. TRBV21-1 is designated a pseudogene. The CDR3 runs to 15 residues. The CDR3 spells CASSHRHPMREKLFF. The DNA for the CDR3 is TGTGCCAGCAGCCACAGACACCCAATGCGTGAAAAACTGTTTTTT.

J is TRBJ2-3 and V is TRBV18; D is unresolved. The CDR3 runs to 12 residues. Germline V CDR1 and CDR2: KGHSH, LQKENI. Trimming removed 3 bases from V and 0 bases from J, with 1 base in between. CDR3 protein: CASSPSTDTQYF. In nucleotides, the CDR3 is TGTGCCAGCTCACCTAGCACAGATACGCAGTATTTT.

The J gene is TRBJ1-4, the V gene TRBV12-5; D not certain. V was cut by 0 bases and J by 0 bases, with 8 bases left in between. Germline V gene lookup returns CDR1 LGHNT and CDR2 FRNRAP. The CDR3 is made up of 16 amino acids. The DNA for the CDR3 is TGTGCTAGTGGTTTGGTACTGGGTGCAACTAATGAAAAACTGTTTTTT. It is translated as CASGLVLGATNEKLFF.

The J gene is TRBJ1-2, the V gene TRBV5-4, with 9 bases that match TRBD1. Germline CDR1 SGHNT, CDR2 YYREEE (reference sequence). There are 16 residues in the CDR3. V was clipped by 5 bases and J by 3 bases; unmatched bases: 11. This CDR3 reads CASSPGQGRRDYGYTF. The CDR3 DNA reads TGTGCCAGCAGTCCGGGACAGGGAAGGAGGGACTATGGCTACACCTTC.

The rearrangement joins TRBV6-1 to TRBJ2-1, with 9 bases identical to TRBD2. Germline CDR1 is MNHNS and CDR2 is SASEGT. Trimming cost V 2 bases and J 0 bases; bases outside gene matches: 14. The CDR3 runs to 20 residues. The CDR3 here is CASSERNWGAGGSSYNEQFF. CDR3 coding DNA: TGTGCCAGCAGTGAAAGGAACTGGGGAGCGGGGGGAAGCTCCTACAATGAGCAGTTCTTC.

This clone occurred once. The chain combines TRBV6-6 with TRBJ1-5, with a tentative D call TRBD1 (6 bases). CDR3 length: 15 residues. Trimming cost V 7 bases and J 4 bases, with 17 bases left between them. Germline CDR1 and CDR2: MNHNY and SVGAGI (reference sequence). The CDR3 protein is CASTDGTRRNQPQHF. CDR3 nucleotide sequence: TGTGCCAGCACCGATGGGACACGAAGAAATCAGCCCCAGCATTTT.

In regard to this clone: One end of the junction fails to match germline, which may point to a read error. Within the sample, other DNA sequences also encode this same CDR3. The gene calls are TRBV12-3 or TRBV12-4 and TRBJ1-3; D remains unclear. The length of the CDR3 is 12 residues. For the CDR3, the DNA is TGTGCCAGCAGTTCGGGTGGAAACACTATATATTTT. Encoded protein: CASSSGGNTIYF.

In the case of this clone: Possible read error: a much larger clone is one base away. Distinct nucleotide sequences in the sample also encode this CDR3. CDR3 DNA sequence: TGTGCCAGCAGTGAGGTGGCGGGGGGGACCGGGGAGCTGTTTTTT. Translation gives CASSEVAGGTGELFF. The J gene is TRBJ2-2, the V gene TRBV6-1; 9 bases align to TRBD2. CDR1 is MNHNS and CDR2 is SASEGT in the germline V gene. The junction had 4 bases not matched to a gene; V was cut back by 3 bases and J by 5 bases. The CDR3 spans 15 residues.